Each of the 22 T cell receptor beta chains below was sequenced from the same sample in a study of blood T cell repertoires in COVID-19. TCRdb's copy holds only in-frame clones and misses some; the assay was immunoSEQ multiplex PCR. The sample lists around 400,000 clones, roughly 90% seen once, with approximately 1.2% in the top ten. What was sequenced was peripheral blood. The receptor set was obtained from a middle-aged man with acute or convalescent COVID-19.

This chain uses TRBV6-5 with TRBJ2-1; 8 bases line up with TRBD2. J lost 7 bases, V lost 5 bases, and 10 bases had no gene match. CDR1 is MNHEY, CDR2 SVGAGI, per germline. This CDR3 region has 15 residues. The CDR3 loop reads CASSPWGGRINEQFF. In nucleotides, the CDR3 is TGTGCCAGCAGTCCCTGGGGCGGGAGGATTAATGAGCAGTTCTTC.

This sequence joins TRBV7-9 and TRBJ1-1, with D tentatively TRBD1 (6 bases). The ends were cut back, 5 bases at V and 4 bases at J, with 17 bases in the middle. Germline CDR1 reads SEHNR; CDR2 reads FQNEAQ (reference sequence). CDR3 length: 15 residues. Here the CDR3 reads CASSRKTGPTTEAFF. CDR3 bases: TGTGCCAGCAGCCGCAAGACAGGCCCCACCACTGAAGCTTTCTTT.

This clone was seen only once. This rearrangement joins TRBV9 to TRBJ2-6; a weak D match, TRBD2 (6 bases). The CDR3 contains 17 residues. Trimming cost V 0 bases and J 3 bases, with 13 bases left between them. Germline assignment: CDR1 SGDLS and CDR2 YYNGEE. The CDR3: CASSVAGWGVGANVLTF. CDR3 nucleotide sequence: TGTGCCAGCAGCGTAGCGGGATGGGGGGTTGGGGCCAACGTCCTGACTTTC.

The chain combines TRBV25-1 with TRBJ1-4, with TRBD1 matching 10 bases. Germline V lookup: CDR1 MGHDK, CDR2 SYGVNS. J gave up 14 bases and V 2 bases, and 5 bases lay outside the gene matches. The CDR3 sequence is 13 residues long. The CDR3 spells CASSERDRGSLFF. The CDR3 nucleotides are TGTGCCAGCAGTGAACGGGACAGGGGAAGCCTGTTTTTT.

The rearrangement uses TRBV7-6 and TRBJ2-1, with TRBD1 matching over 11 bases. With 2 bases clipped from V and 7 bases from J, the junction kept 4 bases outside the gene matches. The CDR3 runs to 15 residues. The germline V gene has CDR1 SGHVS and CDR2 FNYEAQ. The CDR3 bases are TGTGCCAGCAGCTTAAGGGGGACAGGGGGGAATGAGCAGTTCTTC. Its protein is CASSLRGTGGNEQFF.

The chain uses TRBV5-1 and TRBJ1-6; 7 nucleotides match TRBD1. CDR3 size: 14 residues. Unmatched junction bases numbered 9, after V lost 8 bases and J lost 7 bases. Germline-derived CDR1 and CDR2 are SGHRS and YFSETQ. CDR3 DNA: TGCGCCAGTAGGGACAGAGTAAGCAATTCACCCCTCCACTTT. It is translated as CASRDRVSNSPLHF.

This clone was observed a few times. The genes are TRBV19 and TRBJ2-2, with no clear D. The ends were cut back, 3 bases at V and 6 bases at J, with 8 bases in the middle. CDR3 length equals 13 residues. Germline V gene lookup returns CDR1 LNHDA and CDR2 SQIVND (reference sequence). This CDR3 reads CASSISSAGELFF. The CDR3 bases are TGTGCCAGTAGTATTTCGTCGGCCGGGGAGCTGTTTTTT.

The CDR3 bases are TGTGCCAGCAACGGCGGGACTAGTGCGGCCAGGAAGTTCTTC. Residues: CASNGGTSAARKFF. V usage is TRBV19 and J usage is TRBJ2-1; TRBD2 matches at 8 bases. This CDR3 is 14 amino acids long. V shed 9 bases and J 14 bases; nucleotides not matched to a gene: 18. Looked up from germline, CDR1 is LNHDA and CDR2 is SQIVND (reference sequence).

This chain's CDR3 is CASSSEDKDTQYF. The CDR3 DNA reads TGCGCCAGCAGTTCTGAGGACAAAGATACGCAGTATTTT. The chain joins TRBV5-1 to TRBJ2-3; a weak D match, TRBD1 (5 bases). This CDR3 has 13 amino acids. In germline, CDR1 is SGHRS, CDR2 YFSETQ. The V and J ends lost 5 bases and 5 bases respectively, with 12 bases between them.

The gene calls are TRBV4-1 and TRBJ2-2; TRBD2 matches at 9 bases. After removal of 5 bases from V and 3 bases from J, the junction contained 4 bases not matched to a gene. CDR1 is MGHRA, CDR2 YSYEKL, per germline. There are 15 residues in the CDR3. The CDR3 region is CASSFRTSDTGELFF. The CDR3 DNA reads TGCGCCAGCAGCTTTCGGACTAGCGACACCGGGGAGCTGTTTTTT.

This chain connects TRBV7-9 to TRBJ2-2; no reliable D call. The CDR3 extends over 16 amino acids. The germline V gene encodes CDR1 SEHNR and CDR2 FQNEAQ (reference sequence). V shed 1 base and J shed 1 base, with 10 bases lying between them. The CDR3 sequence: CASSLEIPGNTGELFF. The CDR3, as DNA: TGTGCCAGCAGCTTAGAGATACCGGGGAACACCGGGGAGCTGTTTTTT.

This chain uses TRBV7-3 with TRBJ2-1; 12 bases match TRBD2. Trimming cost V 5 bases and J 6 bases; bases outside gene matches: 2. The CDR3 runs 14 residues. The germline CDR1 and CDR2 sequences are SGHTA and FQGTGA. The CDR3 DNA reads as TGTGCCAGCAGCCCTAGCGGGGGGGCCAATGAGCAGTTCTTC. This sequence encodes CASSPSGGANEQFF. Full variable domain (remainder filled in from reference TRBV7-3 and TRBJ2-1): GAGVSQTPSNKVTEKGKYVELRCDPISGHTALYWYRQSLGQGPEFLIYFQGTGAADDSGLPNDRFFAVRPEGSVSTLKIQRTERGDSAVYLCASSPSGGANEQFFGPGTRLTVL.

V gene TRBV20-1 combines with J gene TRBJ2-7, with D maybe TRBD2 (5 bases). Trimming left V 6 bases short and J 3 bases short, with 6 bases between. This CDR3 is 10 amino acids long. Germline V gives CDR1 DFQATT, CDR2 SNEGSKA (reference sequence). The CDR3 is CSARDYEQYF. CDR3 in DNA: TGCAGTGCCCGGGACTACGAGCAGTACTTC.

For the CDR3, the DNA is TGTGCCAGCTCCACAGAGCAGGGATCTAACTATGGCTACACCTTC. Residues: CASSTEQGSNYGYTF. The chain combines TRBV18 with TRBJ1-2; D is perhaps TRBD1 (5 bases). V was shortened by 6 bases and J by 0 bases, with 14 bases between the two germline ends. The CDR3 contains 15 residues. Germline values: CDR1 KGHSH, CDR2 LQKENI.

The CDR3 sequence is CASSRSRDGYTF. In DNA, the CDR3 is TGTGCCAGCAGTAGGAGTCGGGATGGCTACACCTTC. V is TRBV6-2 or TRBV6-3 and J is TRBJ1-2; D gene unclear. The V gene's germline CDR1 is MNHEY and CDR2 SVGEGT. This CDR3 contains 12 residues. The V end lost 5 bases, the J end lost 6 bases, and 10 bases lay between the germline ends.

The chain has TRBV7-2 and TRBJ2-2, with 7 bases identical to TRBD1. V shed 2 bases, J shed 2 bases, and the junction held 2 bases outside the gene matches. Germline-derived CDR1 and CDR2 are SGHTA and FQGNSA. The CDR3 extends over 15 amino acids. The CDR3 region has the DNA TGTGCCAGCAGCTTAAGGGGGCTCAACACCGGGGAGCTGTTTTTT. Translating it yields CASSLRGLNTGELFF.

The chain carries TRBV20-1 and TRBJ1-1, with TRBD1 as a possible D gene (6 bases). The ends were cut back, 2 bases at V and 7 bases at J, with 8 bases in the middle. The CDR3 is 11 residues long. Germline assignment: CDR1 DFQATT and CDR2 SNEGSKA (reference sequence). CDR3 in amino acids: CSARQQGEAFF. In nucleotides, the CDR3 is TGCAGTGCTAGACAACAGGGTGAAGCTTTCTTT.

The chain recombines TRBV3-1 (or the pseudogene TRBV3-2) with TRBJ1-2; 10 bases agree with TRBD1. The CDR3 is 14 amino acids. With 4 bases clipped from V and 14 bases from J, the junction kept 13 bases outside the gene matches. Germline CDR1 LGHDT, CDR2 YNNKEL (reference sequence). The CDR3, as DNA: TGTGCCAGCAGCCCCCCACCTTCGACAGGGGGCCAGACCTTC. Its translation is CASSPPPSTGGQTF.

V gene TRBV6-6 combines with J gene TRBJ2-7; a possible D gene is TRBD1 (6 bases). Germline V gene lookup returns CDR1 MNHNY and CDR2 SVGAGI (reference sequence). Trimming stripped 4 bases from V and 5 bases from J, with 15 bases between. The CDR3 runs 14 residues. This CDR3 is CASSWPGEKHEQYF. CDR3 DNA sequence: TGTGCCAGCAGTTGGCCAGGGGAAAAGCACGAGCAGTACTTC.

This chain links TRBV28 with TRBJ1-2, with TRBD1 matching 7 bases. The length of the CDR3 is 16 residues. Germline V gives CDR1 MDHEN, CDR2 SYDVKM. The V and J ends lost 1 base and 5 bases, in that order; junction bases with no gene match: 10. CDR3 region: CASSLFQDRDLYGYTF. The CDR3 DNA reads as TGTGCCAGCAGTTTATTCCAAGACAGGGATTTGTATGGCTACACCTTC.

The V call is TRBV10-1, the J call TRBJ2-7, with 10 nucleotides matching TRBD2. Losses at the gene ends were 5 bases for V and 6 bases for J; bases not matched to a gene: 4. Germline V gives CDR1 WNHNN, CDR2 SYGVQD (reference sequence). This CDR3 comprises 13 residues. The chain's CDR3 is CASSSGRASEQYF. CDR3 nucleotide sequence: TGCGCCAGCAGTAGCGGGAGGGCAAGCGAGCAGTACTTC.

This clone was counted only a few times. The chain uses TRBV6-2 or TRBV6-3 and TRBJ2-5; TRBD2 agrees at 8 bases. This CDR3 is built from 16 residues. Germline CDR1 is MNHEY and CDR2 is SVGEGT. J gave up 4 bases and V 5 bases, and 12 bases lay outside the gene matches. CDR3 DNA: TGTGCCAGCAGTCCGGGGGGGGTAATCGGAGTAGAGACCCAGTACTTC. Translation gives CASSPGGVIGVETQYF.